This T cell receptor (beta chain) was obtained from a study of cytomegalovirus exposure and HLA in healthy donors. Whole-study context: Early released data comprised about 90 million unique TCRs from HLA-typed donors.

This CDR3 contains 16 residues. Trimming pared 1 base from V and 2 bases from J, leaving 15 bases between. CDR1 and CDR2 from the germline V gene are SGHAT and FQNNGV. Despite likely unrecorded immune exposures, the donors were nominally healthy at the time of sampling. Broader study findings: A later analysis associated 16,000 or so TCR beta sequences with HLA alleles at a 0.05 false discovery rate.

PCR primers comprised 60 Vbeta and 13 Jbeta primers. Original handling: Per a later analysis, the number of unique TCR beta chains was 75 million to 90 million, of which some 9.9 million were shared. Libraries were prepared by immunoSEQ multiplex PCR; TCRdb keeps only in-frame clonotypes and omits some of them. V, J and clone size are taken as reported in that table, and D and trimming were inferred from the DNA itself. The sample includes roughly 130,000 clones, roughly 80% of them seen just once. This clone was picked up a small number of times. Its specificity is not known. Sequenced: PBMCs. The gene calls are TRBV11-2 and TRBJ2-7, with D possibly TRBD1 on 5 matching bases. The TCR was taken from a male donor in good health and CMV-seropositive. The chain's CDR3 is CASSLVRGRSAYEQYF. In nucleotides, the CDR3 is TGTGCCAGCAGCTTAGTTAGGGGCCGCTCGGCCTACGAGCAGTACTTC.